The rows below give T cell receptor beta chains drawn from one sample of a study of CD8 T cells in Susac syndrome. TCRdb re-derived calls from the immunoSEQ multiplex PCR reads in MiXCR, one entry per CDR3 protein. The table shows some 300,000 distinct CDR3 sequences, with roughly 85% occurring only once. The material sequenced was CD8+ T cells from PBMCs. The receptors stem from a human donor with multiple sclerosis. Each CDR3 is given with its conserved first and last residue. A D gene is named only where the DNA matches it firmly. Part of the rows lack a size; the others show once, few, many or a class for expanded clones.

>TRBD2|few|TRBV7-2|TRBJ2-1
CASSSELAGVNYNEQFF
TGTGCCAGCAGCTCCGAGTTAGCGGGAGTCAATTACAATGAGCAGTTCTTC
>TRBD1|.|TRBV11-2|TRBJ2-3
CASSSTDRGRADTQYF
TGTGCCAGCAGCTCCACCGACAGGGGGCGCGCAGATACGCAGTATTTT
>TRBD1|once|TRBV29-1|TRBJ2-6
CSVRFVTGQGEAGANVLTF
TGCAGCGTCCGCTTTGTGACGGGACAGGGGGAGGCTGGGGCCAACGTCCTGACTTTC
>TRBD2|.|TRBV4-3|TRBJ2-1
CASSQDLSGLAGDEQFF
TGCGCCAGCAGCCAAGATCTGAGTGGACTAGCGGGAGATGAGCAGTTCTTC
>TRBD2|.|TRBV20-1|TRBJ2-3
CSARTGLADTDTQYF
TGCAGTGCTAGGACGGGACTAGCGGATACAGATACGCAGTATTTT
>.|few|TRBV6-2/TRBV6-3|TRBJ2-1
CASSWGGGYNEQFF
TGTGCCAGCAGTTGGGGAGGAGGGTACAATGAGCAGTTCTTC
>.|.|TRBV28|TRBJ2-7
CASSQLHYEQYF
TGTGCCAGCAGTCAACTACACTACGAGCAGTACTTC
>TRBD2|.|TRBV19|TRBJ2-3
CASRGLAGGPELFTQYF
TGTGCCAGTAGGGGACTAGCGGGAGGGCCTGAGCTTTTTACGCAGTATTTT
>TRBD1|once|TRBV19|TRBJ2-7
CASTPGTGLSYEQYF
TGTGCCAGTACCCCCGGGACAGGGCTCTCCTACGAGCAGTACTTC
>TRBD1|.|TRBV5-6|TRBJ1-5
CASSQGQSNQPQHF
TGTGCCAGCAGCCAGGGACAGAGCAATCAGCCCCAGCATTTT
>TRBD1|.|TRBV14|TRBJ1-4
CASSQWDRGHEKLFF
TGTGCCAGCAGCCAATGGGACAGGGGGCATGAAAAACTGTTTTTT
>.|.|TRBV5-4|TRBJ1-2
CASSLGGGYTF
TGTGCCAGCAGCTTGGGAGGCGGCTACACCTTC
>.|.|TRBV6-2/TRBV6-3|TRBJ2-2
CASSHAPGAVGELFF
TGTGCCAGCAGTCACGCCCCCGGGGCGGTAGGGGAGCTGTTTTTT
>.|.|TRBV7-9|TRBJ2-1
CASSLQMSSAGDEQFF
TGTGCCAGCAGCTTACAAATGTCGTCCGCTGGTGATGAGCAGTTCTTC
>TRBD1|once|TRBV29-1|TRBJ1-2
CSVRQGSNYGYTF
TGCAGCGTTCGACAGGGATCAAACTATGGCTACACCTTC
>TRBD2|.|TRBV6-5|TRBJ2-1
CASSYGTSGGHEQFF
TGTGCCAGCAGTTACGGTACTAGCGGAGGCCATGAGCAGTTCTTC
>.|once|TRBV10-1|TRBJ1-1
CASSEGSGINTEAFF
TGCGCCAGCAGTGAGGGTTCGGGGATAAACACTGAAGCTTTCTTT